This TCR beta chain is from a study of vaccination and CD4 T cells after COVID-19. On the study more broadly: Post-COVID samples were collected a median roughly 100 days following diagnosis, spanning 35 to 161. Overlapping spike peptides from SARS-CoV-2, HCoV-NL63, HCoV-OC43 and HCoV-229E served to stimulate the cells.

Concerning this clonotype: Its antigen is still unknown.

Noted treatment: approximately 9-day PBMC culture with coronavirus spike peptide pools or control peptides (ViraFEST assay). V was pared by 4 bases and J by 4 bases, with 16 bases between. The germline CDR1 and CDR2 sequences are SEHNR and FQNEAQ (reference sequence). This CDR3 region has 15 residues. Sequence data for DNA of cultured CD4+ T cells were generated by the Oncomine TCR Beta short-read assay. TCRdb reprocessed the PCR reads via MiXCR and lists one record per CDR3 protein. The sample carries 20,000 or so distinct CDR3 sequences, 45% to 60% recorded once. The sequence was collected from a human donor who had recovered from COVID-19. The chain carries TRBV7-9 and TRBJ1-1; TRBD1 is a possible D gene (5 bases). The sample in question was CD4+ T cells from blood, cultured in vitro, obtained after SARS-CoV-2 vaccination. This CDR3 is CASSYRRSGTTEAFF. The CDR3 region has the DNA TGTGCCAGCAGCTACCGCCGCTCAGGGACCACTGAAGCTTTCTTT.